The clone carrying this TCR beta chain was seen many times. These data are taken from a study of T-cell reconstitution after alpha-beta-depleted transplantation in children. Germline V gene sequence: CDR1 LNHNV, CDR2 YYDKDF (reference sequence). The CDR3 runs 14 residues. V was cut by 0 bases and J by 1 base, with 6 bases left in between. Unique molecular identifiers were used to barcode this TCRbeta library. TCRdb ran MiXCR on the PCR reads and lists one entry per CDR3 protein. The sample includes about 500,000 distinct CDR3 sequences, over 9.5% of them seen just once. The sequence came from a female patient younger than 10 who had a stem cell transplant for aplastic anemia, so the T cells may come from the graft donor. This specimen was PBMCs, mostly from graft donor cells, taken 180 days after TCRalphabeta/CD19-depleted stem cell transplant. V is TRBV15 and J is TRBJ1-1, with unresolved D. Here the CDR3 DNA reads TGTGCCACCAGCAGAGATGTTGCGAACACTGAAGCTTTCTTT. The encoded protein is CATSRDVANTEAFF.